This T cell receptor (beta chain) was identified in a study of blood T cell repertoires in COVID-19. Profiled with immunoSEQ multiplex PCR; TCRdb holds only in-frame clones, not every one. The sample holds about 230,000 clones, roughly 86% seen once. CDR3 size: 14 residues. J lost 4 bases, V lost 5 bases, and 7 bases had no gene match. Per the germline V gene, CDR1 is MNHEY and CDR2 is SMNVEV (reference sequence). The chain combines TRBV27 with TRBJ2-7; 8 bases line up with TRBD1. This clonotype was sampled from a woman aged 55 to 70 with acute or convalescent COVID-19. The sample comprised peripheral blood. CDR3 in amino acids: CASSSLQGAYEQYF. In DNA, the CDR3 is TGTGCCAGCAGTAGCCTCCAGGGGGCTTACGAGCAGTACTTC.